This T cell receptor beta chain was captured in a study of cytomegalovirus exposure and HLA in healthy donors. The study's findings and limits: Confirmation was obtained in vitro that three CMV-associated chains are specific for CMV antigens. 87-base-pair reads could not separate some V segments, including TRBV6-2 and TRBV6-3. Later analysis showed TCR association rates varying by HLA locus, highest for DRB1 and lowest for HLA-C.

On this clone: Antigen specificity is unknown. Distinct nucleotide sequences in the sample also encode this CDR3.

The PCR used 60 Vbeta and 13 Jbeta primers. TCRdb's table, derived via immunoSEQ multiplex PCR, lists solely in-frame clones and lacks some. In all, the sample yields 100,000 to 150,000 clones. The CDR3 has 14 amino acids. With 0 bases clipped from V and 4 bases from J, the junction kept 1 base outside the gene matches. CDR1 is MRHNA and CDR2 is SNTAGT in the germline V gene. The rearrangement joins TRBV6-4 to TRBJ2-3, with 7 bases identical to TRBD1. This TCR came from a man between 18 and 29 years old in good health and CMV-seronegative. The sequenced sample consisted of PBMCs. The CDR3 bases are TGTGCCAGCAGTGACTCAGGGGGCGCAGATACGCAGTATTTT. It translates to CASSDSGGADTQYF.